What follows are 22 T cell receptor beta chains derived from one specimen sequenced in a study of identifying expanded T cells in peripheral blood. The data were produced by immunoSEQ multiplex PCR, yet TCRdb's version contains in-frame clones alone and is incomplete. The table includes 60,000 to 65,000 clones, about four fifths detected once. Sequencing used blood. The receptors stem from a person aged 18-69 years in good health.

V is TRBV9 and J is TRBJ2-1; 9 positions agree with TRBD1. V shed 2 bases and J 7 bases; nucleotides not matched to a gene: 10. This CDR3 is built from 16 residues. The germline CDR1 and CDR2 sequences are SGDLS and YYNGEE. Here the CDR3 reads CASSVQHRTGANEQFF. DNA for the CDR3: TGTGCCAGCAGCGTCCAACATAGGACAGGGGCGAATGAGCAGTTCTTC.

CDR3 amino acids: CASRRGQGVDGYTF. CDR3 DNA sequence: TGTGCCAGCAGGCGAGGACAGGGGGTAGATGGCTACACCTTC. The chain couples TRBV6-5 to TRBJ1-2; 10 nucleotides align to TRBD1. V shed 6 bases, J shed 6 bases, and the junction held 7 bases outside the gene matches. CDR1 and CDR2 (germline): MNHEY, SVGAGI. This CDR3 region has 14 residues.

The V gene is TRBV12-5, the J gene TRBJ2-3; maybe TRBD2 (5 bases). The CDR3 is made up of 11 amino acids. Trimming pared 5 bases from V and 5 bases from J, leaving 5 bases between. Germline V gene sequence: CDR1 LGHNT, CDR2 FRNRAP. The CDR3 DNA reads TGTGCTAGTGGTACTAGAGATACGCAGTATTTT. It yields the protein CASGTRDTQYF.

This clone was seen more than once but under ten times. J is TRBJ2-7 and V is TRBV14; unclear D gene. Trimming removed 1 base at V and 0 bases at J, with 7 bases between. This CDR3 is 14 amino acids long. CDR1 is SGHDN, CDR2 FVKESK, per germline. The CDR3 sequence: CASSQVAGSYEQYF. The CDR3, as DNA: TGTGCCAGCAGCCAAGTGGCAGGCTCCTACGAGCAGTACTTC.

V gene TRBV6-6 combines with J gene TRBJ2-7; D may match TRBD1 or TRBD2 (5 bases each). This CDR3 contains 14 residues. Trimming removed 4 bases at V and 3 bases at J, with 13 bases between. The V gene's germline CDR1 is MNHNY and CDR2 SVGAGI (reference sequence). The CDR3: CASSFGTENYEQYF. In DNA form, the CDR3 reads TGTGCCAGCAGTTTCGGGACGGAGAACTACGAGCAGTACTTC.

The chain links TRBV7-9 to TRBJ2-5; tentative D call: TRBD1 (5 bases). Germline V gives CDR1 SEHNR, CDR2 FQNEAQ (reference sequence). This CDR3 spans 14 amino acids. The V gene lost 1 base and the J gene lost 5 bases, with 11 bases spanning the gap. CDR3 in amino acids: CASSLGGASETQYF. CDR3 coding DNA: TGTGCCAGCAGCTTAGGTGGGGCTAGTGAGACCCAGTACTTC. The variable domain in full, with the rest retrieved from reference TRBV7-9 and TRBJ2-5, is DTGVSQNPRHKITKRGQNVTFRCDPISEHNRLYWYRQTLGQGPEFLTYFQNEAQLEKSRLLSDRFSAERPKGSFSTLEIQRTEQGDSAMYLCASSLGGASETQYFGPGTRLLVL.

V gene TRBV30 combines with J gene TRBJ2-3; weak D call: TRBD1 (6 bases). The V and J ends lost 1 base and 3 bases respectively, with 11 bases between them. The CDR3 sequence is 14 residues long. Germline loops: CDR1 GTSNPN, CDR2 SVGIG (reference sequence). The CDR3 region has the DNA TGTGCCTGGAGTGCAGGGGCCGGGACAGATACGCAGTATTTT. Translating it yields CAWSAGAGTDTQYF. The full variable domain, completed using reference TRBV30 and TRBJ2-3, is SQTIHQWPATLVQPVGSPLSLECTVEGTSNPNLYWYRQAAGRGLQLLFYSVGIGQISSEVPQNLSASRPQDRQFILSSKKLLLSDSGFYLCAWSAGAGTDTQYFGPGTRLTVL.

Only one count was recorded for this clone. The chain employs TRBV7-9 and TRBJ2-1; D call uncertain. V lost 3 bases and J 8 bases, leaving 8 bases between the germline ends. The length of the CDR3 is 12 residues. Germline lookup yields CDR1 SEHNR and CDR2 FQNEAQ (reference sequence). CDR3: CASSLSGDEQFF. In DNA, the CDR3 is TGTGCCAGCAGCTTGTCTGGGGATGAGCAGTTCTTC.

Only a few counts were recorded for this clone. This chain uses TRBV30 with TRBJ1-1, with 9 nucleotides matching TRBD1. This CDR3 is built from 14 residues. V was pared by 3 bases and J by 6 bases, with 8 bases of the junction left unmatched. Germline CDR1 and CDR2: GTSNPN and SVGIG (reference sequence). The CDR3 nucleotides are TGTGCCTGGAGCCGCGGACAGGGGAATTCTGAAGCTTTCTTT. It encodes CAWSRGQGNSEAFF.

The chain employs TRBV6-6 and TRBJ1-3; D is perhaps TRBD1 (5 bases). V lost 5 bases and J lost 5, with 10 bases in between. The germline CDR1 and CDR2 sequences are MNHNY and SVGAGI (reference sequence). The CDR3 extends over 13 amino acids. CDR3 sequence: CASSRDGRNTIYF. CDR3 DNA: TGTGCCAGCAGTCGGGACGGTAGAAACACCATATATTTT.

This clone was counted once. The chain uses TRBV5-1 and TRBJ2-2; 7 nucleotides line up with TRBD2. The CDR3 runs 18 residues. The ends lost 1 base at V and 4 bases at J; junction bases unmatched: 13. Germline V gives CDR1 SGHRS, CDR2 YFSETQ. The CDR3 DNA sequence: TGCGCCAGCAGCTTGTTCGATCCGCTAGCGGCAAGCACCGGGGAGCTGTTTTTT. This encodes CASSLFDPLAASTGELFF.

This chain links TRBV6-6 with TRBJ2-7, with 7 bases identical to TRBD1. V trimming: 6 bases; J trimming: 3 bases; junction bases outside the gene matches: 5. The CDR3 covers 13 residues. Per the germline V gene, CDR1 is MNHNY and CDR2 is SVGAGI (reference sequence). DNA of the CDR3: TGTGCCAGCAGCTCCGACAGGGACTACGAGCAGTACGTC. It codes for CASSSDRDYEQYV.

The chain carries TRBV9 and TRBJ2-3; no reliable D call. Per the germline V gene, CDR1 is SGDLS and CDR2 is YYNGEE. The CDR3 totals 13 residues. Trimming took 0 bases from V and 4 from J, leaving 6 bases between them. CDR3 in DNA: TGTGCCAGCAGCGTAGCTTTGGCAGATACGCAGTATTTT. It codes for CASSVALADTQYF.

The chain is built from TRBV5-4 and TRBJ1-2, with 7 positions matching TRBD1. Trimming at V came to 4 bases and at J to 7 bases, leaving 16 bases not matched to a gene. Germline loops: CDR1 SGHNT, CDR2 YYREEE (reference sequence). This CDR3 spans 16 amino acids. DNA of the CDR3: TGTGCCAGCAGCCCTAGGTCGGCAGGGGGGTCTCTTGGCTACACCTTC. Amino acid sequence: CASSPRSAGGSLGYTF.

V gene TRBV7-9 combines with J gene TRBJ2-2, with unresolved D. The CDR3 is made up of 15 amino acids. V was trimmed by 0 bases and J by 1 base, leaving 6 bases between them. Germline loops: CDR1 SEHNR, CDR2 FQNEAQ (reference sequence). The CDR3 nucleotides are TGTGCCAGCAGCTTAGCTTACAAGAACACCGGGGAGCTGTTTTTT. It encodes CASSLAYKNTGELFF. The entire variable domain, with the rest obtained from reference TRBV7-9 and TRBJ2-2, is as follows: DTGVSQNPRHKITKRGQNVTFRCDPISEHNRLYWYRQTLGQGPEFLTYFQNEAQLEKSRLLSDRFSAERPKGSFSTLEIQRTEQGDSAMYLCASSLAYKNTGELFFGEGSRLTVL.

V gene TRBV7-9 combines with J gene TRBJ2-4; possibly TRBD1 or TRBD2 for D (5 bases each). CDR1 SEHNR and CDR2 FQNEAQ come from the germline V gene (reference sequence). This CDR3 spans 18 amino acids. The germline V and J ends were trimmed by 1 base and 1 base, with 17 bases remaining between them. DNA for the CDR3: TGTGCCAGCAGCTTAGAACCTGTAGGGTGGGGGGCCAAAAACATTCAGTACTTC. Its translation: CASSLEPVGWGAKNIQYF.

The chain employs TRBV2 and TRBJ2-5; tentatively, D is TRBD1 or TRBD2 (6 bases each). CDR1 and CDR2 from the germline V gene are SNHLY and FYNNEI. The CDR3 extends over 15 amino acids. V was pared by 8 bases and J by 5 bases, with 21 bases between. CDR3 sequence: CASPRVQGTSETQYF. Written as DNA, the CDR3 is TGTGCCAGCCCGAGGGTCCAGGGGACTTCCGAGACCCAGTACTTC.

The chain links TRBV25-1 to TRBJ1-2; D may be TRBD1 (6 bases). The V gene lost 7 bases and the J gene lost 6 bases, with 12 bases spanning the gap. This CDR3 contains 12 residues. Germline V lookup: CDR1 MGHDK, CDR2 SYGVNS. The CDR3 loop reads CASNNYRDGYTF. Written as DNA, the CDR3 is TGTGCCAGCAACAATTACAGGGATGGCTACACCTTC.

V and J are TRBV27 and TRBJ1-5, with D unclear. The germline CDR1 and CDR2 sequences are MNHEY and SMNVEV (reference sequence). V gave up 3 bases and J gave up 4 bases, with 13 bases separating them. The CDR3 consists of 15 residues. CDR3 loop: CASSFLNRPNQPQHF. The CDR3, as DNA: TGTGCCAGCAGTTTCTTAAACAGACCAAATCAGCCCCAGCATTTT.

V gene TRBV10-1 combines with J gene TRBJ2-5, with a weak D call TRBD2 (6 bases). The CDR3 is 14 residues long. CDR1 is WNHNN, CDR2 SYGVQD, per germline (reference sequence). V shed 7 bases and J shed 2 bases, with 14 bases lying between them. CDR3 sequence: CASIPTSSQETQYF. In nucleotides, the CDR3 is TGCGCCAGCATCCCGACTAGTTCGCAAGAGACCCAGTACTTC.

This clone was detected only a few times. The chain uses TRBV30 and TRBJ1-1; D gene uncertain. CDR1 is GTSNPN and CDR2 is SVGIG in the germline V gene (reference sequence). The CDR3 extends over 12 amino acids. Between the trimmed V and J ends, which lost 4 bases and 6 bases, there was a span of 12 bases. In DNA form, the CDR3 reads TGTGCCTGGACTTTGAGGGAGCCTGAAGCTTTCTTT. This gives the protein CAWTLREPEAFF.

The J gene is TRBJ2-7, the V gene TRBV7-9; 11 bases fit TRBD2. Germline V gene sequence: CDR1 SEHNR, CDR2 FQNEAQ (reference sequence). The CDR3 consists of 15 residues. The ends lost 5 bases at V and 2 bases at J; junction bases unmatched: 5. In DNA, the CDR3 is TGTGCCAGCAGCCTCGGGACTAGCGGTACCTACGAGCAGTACTTC. This codes for CASSLGTSGTYEQYF.